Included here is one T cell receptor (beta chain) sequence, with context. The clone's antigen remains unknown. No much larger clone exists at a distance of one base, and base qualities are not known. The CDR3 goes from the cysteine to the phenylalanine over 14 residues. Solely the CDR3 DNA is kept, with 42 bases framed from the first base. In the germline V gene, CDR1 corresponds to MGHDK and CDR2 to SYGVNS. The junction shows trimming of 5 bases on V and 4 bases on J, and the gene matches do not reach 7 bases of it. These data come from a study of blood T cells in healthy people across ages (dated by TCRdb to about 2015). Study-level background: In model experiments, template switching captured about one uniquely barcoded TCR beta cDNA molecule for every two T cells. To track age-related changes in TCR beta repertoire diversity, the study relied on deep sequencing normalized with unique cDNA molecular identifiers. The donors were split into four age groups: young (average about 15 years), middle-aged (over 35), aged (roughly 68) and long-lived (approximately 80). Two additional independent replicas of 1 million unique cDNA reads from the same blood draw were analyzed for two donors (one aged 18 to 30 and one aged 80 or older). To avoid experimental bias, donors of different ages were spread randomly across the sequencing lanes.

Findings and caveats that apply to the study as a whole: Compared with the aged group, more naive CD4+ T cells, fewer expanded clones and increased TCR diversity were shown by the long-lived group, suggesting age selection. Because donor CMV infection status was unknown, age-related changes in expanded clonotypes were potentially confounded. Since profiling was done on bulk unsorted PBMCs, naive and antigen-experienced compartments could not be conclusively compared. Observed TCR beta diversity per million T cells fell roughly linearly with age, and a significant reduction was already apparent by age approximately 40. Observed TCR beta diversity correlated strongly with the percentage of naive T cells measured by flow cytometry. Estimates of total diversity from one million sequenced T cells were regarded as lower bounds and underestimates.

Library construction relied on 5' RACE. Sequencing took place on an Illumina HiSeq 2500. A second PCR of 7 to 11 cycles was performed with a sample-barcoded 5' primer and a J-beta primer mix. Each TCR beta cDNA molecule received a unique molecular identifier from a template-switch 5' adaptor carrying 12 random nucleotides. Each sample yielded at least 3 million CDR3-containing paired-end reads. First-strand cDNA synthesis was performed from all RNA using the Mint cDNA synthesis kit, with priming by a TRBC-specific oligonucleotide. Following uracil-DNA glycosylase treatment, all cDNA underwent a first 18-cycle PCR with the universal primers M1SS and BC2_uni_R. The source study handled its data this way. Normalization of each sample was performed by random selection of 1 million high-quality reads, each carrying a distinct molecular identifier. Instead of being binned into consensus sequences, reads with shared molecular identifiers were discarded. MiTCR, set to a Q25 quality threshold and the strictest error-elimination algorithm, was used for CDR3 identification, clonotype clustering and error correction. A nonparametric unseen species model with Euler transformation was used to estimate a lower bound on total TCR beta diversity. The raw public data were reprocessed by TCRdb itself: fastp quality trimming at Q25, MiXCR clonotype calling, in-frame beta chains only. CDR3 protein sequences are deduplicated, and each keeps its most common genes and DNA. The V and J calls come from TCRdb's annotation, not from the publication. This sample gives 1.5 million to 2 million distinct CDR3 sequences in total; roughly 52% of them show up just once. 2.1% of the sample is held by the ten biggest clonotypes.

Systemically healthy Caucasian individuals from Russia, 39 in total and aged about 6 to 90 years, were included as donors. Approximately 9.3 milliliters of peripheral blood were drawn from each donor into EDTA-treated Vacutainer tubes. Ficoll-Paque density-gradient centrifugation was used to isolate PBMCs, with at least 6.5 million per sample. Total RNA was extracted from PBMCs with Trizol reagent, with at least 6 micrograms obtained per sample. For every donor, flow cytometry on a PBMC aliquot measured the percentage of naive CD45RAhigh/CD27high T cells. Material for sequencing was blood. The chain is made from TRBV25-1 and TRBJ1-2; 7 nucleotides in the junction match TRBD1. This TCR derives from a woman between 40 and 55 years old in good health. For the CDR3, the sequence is CASSRQGVSYGYTF. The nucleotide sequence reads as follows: TGTGCCAGCAGTAGACAGGGAGTTTCCTATGGCTACACCTTC.